One and the same sample provided the 28 T cell receptor beta chains below, sequenced in a study of T cell responses to AZD1222 COVID-19 vaccine. The assay was immunoSEQ multiplex PCR, and TCRdb's table has in-frame clones only and misses some. Here the sample spans around 80,000 clones, 90% being singletons. The sample was peripheral blood, taken on day 0 of AZD1222 vaccination. The origin of the receptors is an adult in good health.

The chain carries TRBV2 and TRBJ1-2; tentatively, D is TRBD1 (5 bases). CDR3 size: 16 residues. Germline V gives CDR1 SNHLY, CDR2 FYNNEI. The V end was cut by 5 bases, the J end by 2 bases, with 18 bases between. The CDR3 DNA reads as TGTGCCAGCAGTATAACCGGGACCGATACGAACTATGGCTACACCTTC. Its translation: CASSITGTDTNYGYTF.

The chain is built from TRBV5-1 and TRBJ1-4; no reliable D call. Germline loops: CDR1 SGHRS, CDR2 YFSETQ. CDR3 length: 15 residues. Trimming pared 2 bases from V and 0 bases from J, leaving 8 bases between. For the CDR3, the DNA is TGCGCCAGCAGCTTATCAGAAGCAACTAATGAAAAACTGTTTTTT. Protein product: CASSLSEATNEKLFF.

V usage is TRBV6-2 or TRBV6-3 and J usage is TRBJ1-4, with D possibly matching TRBD1 (5 bases). The germline gives CDR1 MNHEY, CDR2 SVGEGT. This CDR3 region has 15 residues. The V end lost 0 bases, the J end lost 5 bases, and 10 bases lay between the germline ends. CDR3 bases: TGTGCCAGCAGTTACTCGATTGGGACGAATGAAAAACTGTTTTTT. Its translation: CASSYSIGTNEKLFF.

This rearrangement joins TRBV18 to TRBJ1-1; D perhaps matches TRBD1 (5 bases). The V end lost 5 bases, the J end lost 1 base, and 14 bases lay between the germline ends. The CDR3 spans 15 residues. CDR1 is KGHSH, CDR2 LQKENI, per germline. The CDR3 DNA reads TGTGCCAGCTCAACCTCCGACAGCCAGAACACTGAAGCTTTCTTT. As protein: CASSTSDSQNTEAFF.

The chain employs TRBV9 and TRBJ2-2; TRBD2 matches 15 bases. Germline V gives CDR1 SGDLS, CDR2 YYNGEE. The CDR3 contains 18 residues. Losses at the gene ends were 3 bases for V and 1 base for J; bases not matched to a gene: 4. In DNA, the CDR3 is TGTGCCAGCAGCGGAGGACTAGCGGGGGGGAAGAACACCGGGGAGCTGTTTTTT. Translating it yields CASSGGLAGGKNTGELFF.

This clone showed up just a few times. This chain uses TRBV4-3 with TRBJ1-1; possible D gene TRBD1, 6 bases. Germline V lookup: CDR1 LGHNA, CDR2 YSLEER. The V end was cut by 0 bases, the J end by 10 bases, with 12 bases between. The CDR3 loop spans 13 amino acids. The CDR3 nucleotides read TGCGCCAGCAGCCAAGATTACAGGGAGAGAGCTTTCTTT. Protein sequence: CASSQDYRERAFF.

The chain recombines TRBV2 with TRBJ2-2; D might be TRBD1 (6 bases). V dropped 11 bases and J dropped 5 bases, with 12 bases sitting between them. Germline V gene sequence: CDR1 SNHLY, CDR2 FYNNEI. The CDR3 spans 12 residues. The CDR3 bases are TGTGCCGGGGCAGGGGATACCGGGGAGCTGTTTTTT. This codes for CAGAGDTGELFF.

The chain joins TRBV3-1 (or the pseudogene TRBV3-2) to TRBJ2-7; 8 bases line up with TRBD1. Germline V gene lookup returns CDR1 LGHDT and CDR2 YNNKEL (reference sequence). With V trimmed by 4 bases and J by 3 bases, 5 bases remained unmatched. This CDR3 has 14 residues. The DNA of the CDR3 is TGTGCCAGCAGCCTTGGACAGGGAATCTACGAGCAGTACTTC. Encoded protein: CASSLGQGIYEQYF.

The chain links TRBV7-9 to TRBJ2-7, with 8 bases that match TRBD1. This CDR3 has 18 amino acids. V trimming: 5 bases; J trimming: 0 bases; junction bases outside the gene matches: 15. The germline gives CDR1 SEHNR, CDR2 FQNEAQ (reference sequence). The DNA of the CDR3 is TGTGCCAGCAGCAAATTGGCCGGGACAGGACATAGCTCCTACGAGCAGTACTTC. Amino acid sequence: CASSKLAGTGHSSYEQYF.

As for this clone: The junction departs from germline at one end; a sequencing error may be responsible. The chain employs TRBV19 and TRBJ2-1; possibly TRBD2 for D (7 bases). This CDR3 region has 17 residues. Germline V gene data show CDR1 as LNHDA and CDR2 as SQIVND (reference sequence). The DNA for the CDR3 is TGTGCCTGTAGTTTAGATCTATCGACAGGAGGGGGGGGTGAGCAGTTCTTC. Protein product: CACSLDLSTGGGGEQFF.

J is TRBJ2-3 and V is TRBV5-4, with a possible D match to TRBD2 (5 bases). This CDR3 is 15 amino acids long. CDR1 is SGHNT and CDR2 is YYREEE in the germline V gene (reference sequence). Trimming removed 2 bases from V and 7 bases from J, with 17 bases in between. The CDR3 DNA follows: TGTGCCAGCAGCTTAGGTGGGGAGCGCCCCCATACGCAGTATTTT. This codes for CASSLGGERPHTQYF.

The V and J genes are TRBV30 and TRBJ1-3, with D tentatively TRBD1 (6 bases). The germline CDR1 and CDR2 sequences are GTSNPN and SVGIG (reference sequence). The CDR3 sequence is 12 residues long. The chain's CDR3 is CASRGSGNTIYF. The CDR3 coding sequence is TGTGCTTCTAGGGGGTCTGGAAACACCATATATTTT.

The chain uses TRBV4-3 and TRBJ1-2, with TRBD1 identical over 9 bases. This CDR3 has 15 residues. From germline, CDR1 is LGHNA and CDR2 YSLEER. Trimming at V came to 4 bases and at J to 5 bases, leaving 8 bases not matched to a gene. In DNA form, the CDR3 reads TGCGCCAGCAGCCCCCACCGGGACAGGGCATATGGCTACACCTTC. Its protein is CASSPHRDRAYGYTF.

The chain joins TRBV6-4 to TRBJ1-2; D is unresolved. The germline CDR1 and CDR2 sequences are MRHNA and SNTAGT. The V gene lost 3 bases and the J gene lost 4 bases, with 21 bases spanning the gap. This CDR3 comprises 17 residues. The CDR3 protein is CASSDLNSGVDLYGYTF. The DNA of the CDR3 is TGTGCCAGCAGTGATTTAAACAGTGGAGTCGATCTCTATGGCTACACCTTC.

The chain recombines TRBV5-5 with TRBJ1-2, with D perhaps matching TRBD1 (6 bases). Per the germline V gene, CDR1 is SGHKS and CDR2 is YYEKEE (reference sequence). There are 15 residues in the CDR3. V lost 0 bases to trimming and J lost 6 bases, with 15 bases between them. This CDR3 reads CASSLGVRGLDGYTF. The CDR3 nucleotides are TGTGCCAGCAGCTTGGGCGTCAGGGGTTTGGATGGCTACACCTTC.

The rearrangement uses TRBV10-3 and TRBJ2-7; TRBD2 matches at 12 bases. Germline V CDR1 and CDR2: ENHRY, SYGVKD. The trim removed 3 bases at V and 0 bases at J, leaving 0 bases unmatched. CDR3 length: 15 amino acids. The CDR3 is CAISELAGGSYEQYF. In DNA, the CDR3 is TGTGCCATCAGTGAACTAGCGGGGGGCTCCTACGAGCAGTACTTC.

The chain uses TRBV24-1 and TRBJ1-5, with D maybe TRBD1 (5 bases). This CDR3 contains 18 residues. Per germline, CDR1 KGHDR and CDR2 SFDVKD. V shed 3 bases and J shed 2 bases, with 19 bases lying between them. CDR3 in DNA: TGTGCCACCAGTGATCCGAACCGGGACGGTTTCGGCAATCAGCCCCAGCATTTT. Translated: CATSDPNRDGFGNQPQHF.

In its sample, this clone was seen once. The chain recombines TRBV5-4 with TRBJ2-3; D possibly matches TRBD1 or TRBD2 (5 bases each). Trimming pared 4 bases from V and 10 bases from J, leaving 13 bases between. CDR1 is SGHNT, CDR2 YYREEE, per germline (reference sequence). CDR3 length: 12 amino acids. CDR3 sequence (DNA): TGTGCCAGCAGCGTGCCCCGGGACCCGCAGTATTTT. Encoded protein: CASSVPRDPQYF.

The rearrangement joins TRBV19 to TRBJ1-2; D is unresolved. In germline, CDR1 is LNHDA, CDR2 SQIVND (reference sequence). V lost 6 bases, J lost 2 bases, and 13 bases lay in between. The CDR3 length is 14 residues. The CDR3 nucleotides read TGTGCCAGTAGCCCTATAACAGCGAACTATGGCTACACCTTC. Translating it yields CASSPITANYGYTF.

V gene TRBV5-1 combines with J gene TRBJ1-5; 9 nucleotides line up with TRBD1. The V segment lost 0 bases and the J segment 4 bases; nucleotides outside the gene matches: 2. CDR3 size: 15 residues. Per germline, CDR1 SGHRS and CDR2 YFSETQ. The CDR3 spells CASSLEGQGNQPQHF. The CDR3 bases are TGCGCCAGCAGCTTGGAAGGACAGGGGAATCAGCCCCAGCATTTT. The full variable domain, rest sourced from reference TRBV5-1 and TRBJ1-5, is KAGVTQTPRYLIKTRGQQVTLSCSPISGHRSVSWYQQTPGQGLQFLFEYFSETQRNKGNFPGRFSGRQFSNSRSEMNVSTLELGDSALYLCASSLEGQGNQPQHFGDGTRLSIL.

Of note for this clone: The identical CDR3 is also encoded by other nucleotide sequences in the sample. The chain uses TRBV9 and TRBJ1-3, with no clear D. The ends were cut back, 3 bases at V and 4 bases at J, with 11 bases in the middle. Germline V lookup: CDR1 SGDLS, CDR2 YYNGEE. This CDR3 is built from 14 residues. The CDR3 here is CASSATGGGNTIYF. CDR3 coding DNA: TGTGCCAGCAGCGCCACCGGAGGGGGAAACACCATATATTTT.

The V and J genes are TRBV28 and TRBJ2-7; D uncertain. Trimming cost V 3 bases and J 7 bases, with 7 bases left between them. There are 11 residues in the CDR3. In germline, CDR1 is MDHEN, CDR2 SYDVKM. For the CDR3, the DNA is TGTGCCAGCAGTTTCTTTTTAGAGCAGTACTTC. Protein: CASSFFLEQYF.

The CDR3 bases are TGTGCCATCAGTGAGACTCCGGGACTAGCGGGCCGTCAGTTCTTC. Translated: CAISETPGLAGRQFF. V and J are TRBV10-3 and TRBJ2-1, with 12 bases aligning to TRBD2. The CDR3 is 15 residues long. Germline V lookup: CDR1 ENHRY, CDR2 SYGVKD. Trimming took 2 bases from V and 13 from J; bases not matched to a gene: 9.

V is TRBV24-1 and J is TRBJ2-5, with 10 bases matching TRBD2. Germline CDR1 and CDR2: KGHDR and SFDVKD. With V trimmed by 4 bases and J by 4 bases, 5 bases remained unmatched. The CDR3 runs 15 residues. The CDR3 region has the DNA TGTGCCACCAGTGAGCTAGCGGGGGACGGAGAGACCCAGTACTTC. It encodes CATSELAGDGETQYF.

The rearrangement uses TRBV6-6 and TRBJ1-5; D is ambiguous. The V end was cut by 6 bases, the J end by 1 base, with 10 bases between. Germline CDR1 and CDR2: MNHNY and SVGAGI (reference sequence). The CDR3 sequence is 14 residues long. The CDR3 sequence is CASSGSRSNQPQHF. In DNA form, the CDR3 reads TGTGCCAGCAGCGGGAGCCGCAGCAATCAGCCCCAGCATTTT.

The rearrangement links TRBV2 to TRBJ1-4; D remains unclear. This CDR3 contains 13 residues. Germline CDR1 SNHLY, CDR2 FYNNEI. The V and J ends lost 8 bases and 8 bases respectively, with 15 bases between them. The CDR3 nucleotides read TGTGCCAGCCCCGAGGGTGGGTGGGAAAAACTGTTTTTT. It is translated as CASPEGGWEKLFF.

V usage is TRBV6-5 and J usage is TRBJ2-7, with D tentatively TRBD1 or TRBD2 (5 bases each). This CDR3 has 13 amino acids. Trimming removed 0 bases at V and 5 bases at J, with 8 bases between. Germline-derived CDR1 and CDR2 are MNHEY and SVGAGI. CDR3 amino acids: CASSYSRGNEQYF. CDR3 DNA sequence: TGTGCCAGCAGTTACTCGAGGGGTAACGAGCAGTACTTC.

The rearrangement links TRBV28 to TRBJ1-2; D uncertain. The length of the CDR3 is 12 residues. V lost 3 bases and J lost 4, with 6 bases in between. Germline V gene sequence: CDR1 MDHEN, CDR2 SYDVKM. The DNA for the CDR3 is TGTGCCAGCAGTTTCCAGCCCTATGGCTACACCTTC. Translated: CASSFQPYGYTF.